Below, 18 T cell receptor beta chains from the same sample are listed, as sequenced in a study of cytomegalovirus exposure and HLA in healthy donors. Here immunoSEQ multiplex PCR was the method, and the copy in TCRdb shows in-frame clones only, minus some. The sample records around 260,000 clones, around 90% being singletons. Sequencing input: PBMCs. These receptors all stem from a young woman in good health and CMV-seronegative.

Of note for this clone: Other nucleotide sequences in the sample specify the same CDR3. The rearrangement uses TRBV9 and TRBJ2-3; 15 bases agree with TRBD2. Germline loops: CDR1 SGDLS, CDR2 YYNGEE. This CDR3 has 16 amino acids. The V segment lost 4 bases and the J segment 5 bases; nucleotides outside the gene matches: 5. The chain's CDR3 is CASSSGLAGGRDTQYF. The CDR3, as DNA: TGTGCCAGCAGCTCGGGACTAGCGGGAGGACGAGATACGCAGTATTTT.

This chain connects TRBV4-1 to TRBJ1-5; TRBD1 aligns across 7 bases. CDR1 is MGHRA and CDR2 is YSYEKL in the germline V gene. The CDR3 consists of 14 residues. The V gene end was trimmed by 0 bases and the J gene end by 7 bases; junction bases not matched to a gene: 3. DNA for the CDR3: TGCGCCAGCAGCCAAGAAAGAGGGGGCCAGCCCCAGCATTTT. Translating gives CASSQERGGQPQHF.

This chain uses TRBV27 with TRBJ1-1; D is unclear. The V and J ends lost 6 bases and 0 bases respectively, with 11 bases between them. Germline V CDR1 and CDR2: MNHEY, SMNVEV (reference sequence). The CDR3 totals 14 residues. CDR3 protein: CASSQTVMNTEAFF. Written as DNA, the CDR3 is TGTGCCAGCAGCCAGACGGTGATGAACACTGAAGCTTTCTTT.

The chain couples TRBV4-2 to TRBJ2-4, with 8 positions matching TRBD2. This CDR3 is built from 16 residues. Germline CDR1 is LGHNA and CDR2 is YNFKEQ. V shed 0 bases and J 7 bases; nucleotides not matched to a gene: 8. The CDR3 protein is CASSQDQTSGSNIQYF. The CDR3 DNA reads TGTGCCAGCAGCCAAGATCAAACTAGCGGTAGCAACATTCAGTACTTC.

The chain is built from TRBV4-3 and TRBJ2-1, with a weak D call TRBD2 (7 bases). Germline V CDR1 and CDR2: LGHNA, YSLEER. The CDR3 sequence is 15 residues long. V lost 1 base to trimming and J lost 5 bases, with 12 bases between them. In nucleotides, the CDR3 is TGCGCCAGCAGCCAAGGGGGGGGCGCCGACAATGAGCAGTTCTTC. It is translated as CASSQGGGADNEQFF.

This rearrangement joins TRBV11-2 to TRBJ2-1; 11 bases are shared with TRBD2. Germline V gene lookup returns CDR1 SGHAT and CDR2 FQNNGV. The CDR3 is made up of 16 amino acids. The V and J ends lost 6 bases and 7 bases, in that order; junction bases with no gene match: 11. The CDR3 coding sequence is TGTGCCAGCAGGGGACTAGCGGTCCCGTCTTCGAATGAGCAGTTCTTC. Translation gives CASRGLAVPSSNEQFF.

This chain uses TRBV14 with TRBJ1-2, with a tentative D call TRBD1 (6 bases). This CDR3 spans 13 amino acids. V lost 4 bases, J lost 4 bases, and 10 bases lay in between. Germline CDR1 SGHDN, CDR2 FVKESK. The DNA for the CDR3 is TGTGCCAGCAGCCCACAGGGTCGCTATGGCTACACCTTC. As protein: CASSPQGRYGYTF.

The rearrangement uses TRBV27 and TRBJ1-2, with D unclear. CDR3 length: 13 residues. V lost 5 bases and J lost 3, with 10 bases in between. The germline V gene has CDR1 MNHEY and CDR2 SMNVEV (reference sequence). As DNA, the CDR3 is TGTGCCAGCAGTCTTGGGGTGGACTATGGCTACACCTTC. It translates to CASSLGVDYGYTF.

The chain recombines TRBV27 with TRBJ1-1; TRBD1 is a possible D gene (5 bases). Germline lookup yields CDR1 MNHEY and CDR2 SMNVEV (reference sequence). The V end lost 4 bases, the J end lost 10 bases, and 22 bases lay between the germline ends. The CDR3 is 15 amino acids. This CDR3 is CASSSYGHTSSAAFF. CDR3 nucleotide sequence: TGTGCCAGCAGTTCCTACGGACACACCAGTTCTGCAGCTTTCTTT.

For this clone: This same CDR3 is encoded by further DNA sequences in the sample. This sequence joins TRBV28 and TRBJ2-7; 8 nucleotides agree with TRBD1. Germline loops: CDR1 MDHEN, CDR2 SYDVKM. This CDR3 has 14 residues. The J segment lost 0 bases and the V segment lost 3 bases, leaving 1 base of the junction unmatched. CDR3 sequence: CASSLGTGSYEQYF. Written as DNA, the CDR3 is TGTGCCAGCAGTTTGGGGACAGGCTCCTACGAGCAGTACTTC.

The chain combines TRBV7-2 with TRBJ2-1, with D perhaps matching TRBD2 (7 bases). The length of the CDR3 is 13 residues. The germline gives CDR1 SGHTA, CDR2 FQGNSA. Trimming removed 1 base from V and 8 bases from J, with 9 bases in between. The CDR3 region is CASSLGGGDEQFF. The CDR3 nucleotides read TGTGCCAGCAGCTTAGGAGGGGGGGATGAGCAGTTCTTC.

The gene calls are TRBV5-5 and TRBJ1-3; D is uncertain. The length of the CDR3 is 14 residues. The ends were cut back, 4 bases at V and 4 bases at J, with 12 bases in the middle. CDR1 is SGHKS and CDR2 is YYEKEE in the germline V gene (reference sequence). The DNA for the CDR3 is TGTGCCAGCAGCCTATACGACATCGGAAACACCATATATTTT. Amino acid sequence: CASSLYDIGNTIYF.

CDR3 DNA sequence: TGTGCCAGCAGTGCGGACAGCACAGATACGCAGTATTTT. Protein sequence: CASSADSTDTQYF. This chain connects TRBV6-1 to TRBJ2-3; unclear D gene. V was shortened by 4 bases and J by 0 bases, with 5 bases between the two germline ends. This CDR3 is 13 amino acids long. Looked up from germline, CDR1 is MNHNS and CDR2 is SASEGT.

V gene TRBV30 combines with J gene TRBJ1-3; TRBD1 is a possible D gene (6 bases). Germline CDR1 is GTSNPN and CDR2 is SVGIG (reference sequence). With 0 bases removed from V and 0 bases from J, the gap between germline ends came to 27 bases. The CDR3 length is 21 residues. The CDR3 loop reads CAWSVIEGQPVVASSGNTIYF. The CDR3 DNA is TGTGCCTGGAGTGTAATTGAAGGACAGCCGGTGGTCGCGAGCTCTGGAAACACCATATATTTT.

In regard to this clone: Other DNA sequences of this sample code for an identical CDR3. This CDR3 reads CASSPGQGTYEQYF. CDR3 nucleotide sequence: TGCGCCAGCAGTCCGGGACAGGGAACCTACGAGCAGTACTTC. V gene TRBV4-1 combines with J gene TRBJ2-7, with 9 bases identical to TRBD1. Trimming at V came to 6 bases and at J to 2 bases, leaving 5 bases not matched to a gene. The CDR3 is 14 amino acids. In germline, CDR1 is MGHRA, CDR2 YSYEKL.

This clone came up once. CDR3 nucleotides: TGTGCCAGCAGTTTGCCCGGGACTAGTGGGAAGACCCAGTACTTC. The encoded protein is CASSLPGTSGKTQYF. This chain links TRBV6-5 with TRBJ2-5, with TRBD2 matching 8 bases. The CDR3 is made up of 15 amino acids. V lost 4 bases to trimming and J lost 6 bases; unmatched junction nucleotides: 10. From germline, CDR1 is MNHEY and CDR2 SVGAGI.

The chain has TRBV4-1 and TRBJ2-7; 10 nucleotides match TRBD2. J gave up 4 bases and V 5 bases, and 8 bases lay outside the gene matches. CDR3 length: 15 residues. Germline V lookup: CDR1 MGHRA, CDR2 YSYEKL. Written as DNA, the CDR3 is TGCGCCAGCAGCGTAACTAGCGGGAAGTTATACGAGCAGTACTTC. Translating it yields CASSVTSGKLYEQYF.

V and J are TRBV5-1 and TRBJ2-3, with 9 bases that match TRBD2. Germline V gene lookup returns CDR1 SGHRS and CDR2 YFSETQ. Trimming took 0 bases from V and 4 from J; bases not matched to a gene: 6. The CDR3 length is 16 residues. CDR3 residues: CASSLVSSGMADTQYF. DNA for the CDR3: TGCGCCAGCAGCTTGGTATCTAGCGGGATGGCAGATACGCAGTATTTT.